Listed here are 7 T cell receptor beta chains from one sample, sequenced in a study of a mutant IDH1 vaccine in newly diagnosed glioma. Some clones are missing from TCRdb's copy, which holds only in-frame ones; the method was immunoSEQ multiplex PCR. The profile covers around 58,000 clones, with about 86% appearing a single time and approximately 3.6% taken by the ten largest. Time point meaning: week 5, during vaccination. Mutant IDH1 20-mer peptide, at 300 ug, made up each vaccine dose, with topical imiquimod. These TCRs are of unknown antigen specificity. This specimen was PBMCs, taken from a glioma patient whose treatment included an IDH1 peptide vaccine. All receptors come from a man aged 25-45 years with glioma.

The gene calls are TRBV27 and TRBJ1-6; D not resolved. Germline V CDR1 and CDR2: MNHEY, SMNVEV (reference sequence). V was shortened by 2 bases and J by 4 bases, with 6 bases between the two germline ends. This CDR3 has 14 residues. In DNA form, the CDR3 reads TGTGCCAGCAGTTTAAGGCAATATAATTCACCCCTCCACTTT. Translation: CASSLRQYNSPLHF.

The genes are TRBV28 and TRBJ2-5; 10 nucleotides line up with TRBD1. This CDR3 is built from 15 residues. The germline V gene encodes CDR1 MDHEN and CDR2 SYDVKM. V trimming: 2 bases; J trimming: 7 bases; junction bases outside the gene matches: 7. The CDR3 loop is CASSLQGQGRRTQYF. CDR3 DNA: TGTGCCAGCAGTTTACAGGGACAGGGGCGTAGGACCCAGTACTTC.

This clone was seen a handful of times. J is TRBJ1-6 and V is TRBV20-1; D not certain. The CDR3 is made up of 11 amino acids. Germline V CDR1 and CDR2: DFQATT, SNEGSKA (reference sequence). Trimming cost V 3 bases and J 15 bases, with 12 bases left between them. For the CDR3, the DNA is TGCAGTGCTAGGCCCGGGAAGCTCCTCCACTTT. Protein product: CSARPGKLLHF.

This chain joins TRBV5-1 and TRBJ1-5, with a weak D call TRBD1 (6 bases). This CDR3 has 18 residues. The V gene lost 0 bases and the J gene lost 2 bases, with 18 bases spanning the gap. Germline CDR1 reads SGHRS; CDR2 reads YFSETQ. The CDR3 spells CASSLVGGASKGNQPQHF. The CDR3 bases are TGCGCCAGCAGCTTGGTGGGGGGCGCGAGTAAAGGCAATCAGCCCCAGCATTTT.

The rearrangement joins TRBV6-5 to TRBJ1-1; no reliable D call. Germline-derived CDR1 and CDR2 are MNHEY and SVGAGI. The CDR3 has 13 residues. Trimming took 0 bases from V and 4 from J, leaving 6 bases between them. CDR3 sequence (DNA): TGTGCCAGCAGTTACTCGACCCTCACTGAAGCTTTCTTT. Encoded protein: CASSYSTLTEAFF.

The chain uses TRBV11-2 and TRBJ2-7, with a tentative D call TRBD1 (5 bases). The V end lost 1 base, the J end lost 6 bases, and 7 bases lay between the germline ends. CDR3 length: 12 amino acids. Germline CDR1 SGHAT, CDR2 FQNNGV. In nucleotides, the CDR3 is TGTGCCAGCAGCTTAGGGGGCTTCGAGCAGTACTTC. Its protein product is CASSLGGFEQYF. Looking up the rest from reference TRBV11-2 and TRBJ2-7 gives the full variable domain: EAGVAQSPRYKIIEKRQSVAFWCNPISGHATLYWYQQILGQGPKLLIQFQNNGVVDDSQLPKDRFSAERLKGVDSTLKIQPAKLEDSAVYLCASSLGGFEQYFGPGTRLTVT.

The chain has TRBV4-1 and TRBJ1-4, with 10 positions matching TRBD1. The CDR3 totals 16 residues. J gave up 7 bases and V 2 bases, and 7 bases lay outside the gene matches. Germline CDR1 reads MGHRA; CDR2 reads YSYEKL. In nucleotides, the CDR3 is TGCGCCAGCAGCCAAAATTTCGGGACAGGGGCTGAAAAACTGTTTTTT. Its protein product is CASSQNFGTGAEKLFF.